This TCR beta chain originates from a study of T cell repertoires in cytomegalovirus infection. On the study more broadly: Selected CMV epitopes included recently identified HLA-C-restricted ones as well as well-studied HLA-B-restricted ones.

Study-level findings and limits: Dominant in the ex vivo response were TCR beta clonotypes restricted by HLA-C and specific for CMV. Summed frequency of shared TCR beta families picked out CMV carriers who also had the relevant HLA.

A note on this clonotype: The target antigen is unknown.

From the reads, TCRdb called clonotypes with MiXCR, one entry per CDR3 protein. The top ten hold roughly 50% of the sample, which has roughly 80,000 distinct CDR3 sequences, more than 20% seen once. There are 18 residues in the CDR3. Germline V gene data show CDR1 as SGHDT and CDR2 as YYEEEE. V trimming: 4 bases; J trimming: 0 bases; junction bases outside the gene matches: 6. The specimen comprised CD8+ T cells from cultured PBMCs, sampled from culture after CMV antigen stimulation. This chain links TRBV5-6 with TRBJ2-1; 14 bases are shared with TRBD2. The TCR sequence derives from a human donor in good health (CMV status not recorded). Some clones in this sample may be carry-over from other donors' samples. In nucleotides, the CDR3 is TGTGCCAGCAGCCCGGGACTAGCGGGAGAGGGCTCCTACAATGAGCAGTTCTTC. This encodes CASSPGLAGEGSYNEQFF.